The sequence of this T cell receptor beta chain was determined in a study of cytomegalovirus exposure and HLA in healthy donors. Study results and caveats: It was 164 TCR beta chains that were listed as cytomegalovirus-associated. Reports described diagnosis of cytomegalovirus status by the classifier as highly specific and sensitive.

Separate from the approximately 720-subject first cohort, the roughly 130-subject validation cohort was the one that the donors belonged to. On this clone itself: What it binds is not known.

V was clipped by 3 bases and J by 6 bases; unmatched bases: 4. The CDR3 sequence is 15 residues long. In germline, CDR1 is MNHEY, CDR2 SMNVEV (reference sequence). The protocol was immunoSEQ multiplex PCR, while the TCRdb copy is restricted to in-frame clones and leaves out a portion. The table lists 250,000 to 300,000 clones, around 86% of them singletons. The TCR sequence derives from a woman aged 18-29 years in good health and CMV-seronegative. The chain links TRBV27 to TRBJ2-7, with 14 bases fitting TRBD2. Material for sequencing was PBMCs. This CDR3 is CASSFGTSGRSEQYF. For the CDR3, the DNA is TGTGCCAGCAGTTTCGGGACTAGCGGGAGAAGCGAGCAGTACTTC.